These 29 T cell receptor beta chains share one sample of origin, sequenced in a study of graft-versus-host responses after intestinal transplantation. The data were produced by immunoSEQ multiplex PCR, yet TCRdb's version contains in-frame clones alone and is incomplete. The sample records approximately 70,000 clones, roughly 90% being singletons. Sequencing was performed on bone marrow, taken 734 days after intestinal transplantation. Receptors were obtained from a human patient who received an intestinal transplant, so some T cells may come from the graft donor.

The V gene is TRBV7-2, the J gene TRBJ1-2, with 8 bases fitting TRBD1. Trimming cost V 5 bases and J 8 bases; bases outside gene matches: 10. The germline V gene has CDR1 SGHTA and CDR2 FQGNSA. This CDR3 contains 14 residues. In nucleotides, the CDR3 is TGTGCCAGCAGCCTAGACAGGGGTTCTCGGGGCTACACCTTC. Translating gives CASSLDRGSRGYTF. The full variable domain, with the rest looked up from reference TRBV7-2 and TRBJ1-2, is GAGVSQSPSNKVTEKGKDVELRCDPISGHTALYWYRQSLGQGLEFLIYFQGNSAPDKSGLPSDRFSAERTGGSVSTLTIQRTQQEDSAVYLCASSLDRGSRGYTFGSGTRLTVV.

The chain recombines TRBV28 with TRBJ2-1; a weak D match, TRBD1 (5 bases). Trimming shortened V by 1 base and J by 4 bases, and 11 bases separated the two germline ends. Germline CDR1 is MDHEN and CDR2 is SYDVKM. The CDR3 sequence is 15 residues long. Here the CDR3 reads CASSLSVGAYNEQFF. DNA for the CDR3: TGTGCCAGCAGTTTATCGGTTGGGGCATACAATGAGCAGTTCTTC. The full variable domain, with the rest looked up from reference TRBV28 and TRBJ2-1, is DVKVTQSSRYLVKRTGEKVFLECVQDMDHENMFWYRQDPGLGLRLIYFSYDVKMKEKGDIPEGYSVSREKKERFSLILESASTNQTSMYLCASSLSVGAYNEQFFGPGTRLTVL.

The chain joins TRBV5-5 to TRBJ2-7, with 9 bases that match TRBD1. CDR1 is SGHKS and CDR2 is YYEKEE in the germline V gene (reference sequence). With 5 bases clipped from V and 7 bases from J, the junction kept 13 bases outside the gene matches. The CDR3 runs to 15 residues. CDR3 protein: CASRETGTGQWEQYF. In DNA form, the CDR3 reads TGTGCCAGCAGAGAGACCGGGACAGGGCAATGGGAGCAGTACTTC.

The gene calls are TRBV5-1 and TRBJ1-1; tentatively, D is TRBD1 (6 bases). Per the germline V gene, CDR1 is SGHRS and CDR2 is YFSETQ. V lost 4 bases to trimming and J lost 0 bases, with 13 bases between them. This CDR3 is built from 15 residues. The CDR3 DNA reads TGCGCCAGCAGCCTCGTAGGGGGATTGAACACTGAAGCTTTCTTT. Translated: CASSLVGGLNTEAFF.

The table lists this clone with a count of one. The chain recombines TRBV2 with TRBJ2-7; D not resolved. Germline loops: CDR1 SNHLY, CDR2 FYNNEI. Between the trimmed V and J ends, which lost 3 bases and 3 bases, there was a span of 15 bases. The CDR3 is 15 residues long. In DNA form, the CDR3 reads TGTGCCAGCAGTGAGCCGGCGACCCCCTACTACGAGCAGTACTTC. The encoded protein is CASSEPATPYYEQYF.

This clone was seen once. V gene TRBV12-2 combines with J gene TRBJ2-1; TRBD2 is taken as the D call from the table, unchecked against the DNA. TRBV12-2 is a pseudogene locus. This CDR3 comprises 16 residues. The CDR3 region is CASRLCKVGGPNEQFF. The CDR3 DNA reads TGTGCAAGTCGCTTATGTAAGGTGGGAGGGCCAAATGAGCAGTTCTTC.

The chain combines TRBV10-3 with TRBJ2-2, with D hard to call. CDR1 is ENHRY, CDR2 SYGVKD, per germline. The CDR3 runs 15 residues. Trimming cost V 2 bases and J 0 bases, with 7 bases left between them. Here the CDR3 reads CAISEQVANTGELFF. As DNA, the CDR3 is TGTGCCATCAGTGAGCAGGTCGCGAACACCGGGGAGCTGTTTTTT.

CDR3 bases: TGTGCCAGCAGGCCATGGAGAGAGGATCAGCCCCAGCATTTT. Its translation is CASRPWREDQPQHF. The V gene is TRBV6-5, the J gene TRBJ1-5; D ambiguous. V was clipped by 6 bases and J by 5 bases, with 14 bases between them. The V gene's germline CDR1 is MNHEY and CDR2 SVGAGI. The CDR3 has 14 residues.

V and J are TRBV2 and TRBJ1-5, with TRBD1 identical over 7 bases. Per germline, CDR1 SNHLY and CDR2 FYNNEI. This CDR3 spans 17 amino acids. Losses at the gene ends were 4 bases for V and 4 bases for J; bases not matched to a gene: 13. The DNA for the CDR3 is TGTGCCAGCAGTGTTGGGAGGGGGCGGTTTCCTAATCAGCCCCAGCATTTT. Its translation is CASSVGRGRFPNQPQHF.

This chain uses TRBV7-2 with TRBJ2-1; 11 bases are shared with TRBD2. The CDR3 sequence is 16 residues long. CDR1 is SGHTA, CDR2 FQGNSA, per germline. The ends lost 3 bases at V and 11 bases at J; junction bases unmatched: 12. CDR3 in amino acids: CASSFRGSSGGAKQFF. The CDR3, as DNA: TGTGCCAGCAGCTTCCGCGGCAGTAGCGGGGGGGCAAAGCAGTTCTTC.

This chain links TRBV6-5 with TRBJ2-7; 11 nucleotides align to TRBD2. In germline, CDR1 is MNHEY, CDR2 SVGAGI. The CDR3 contains 14 residues. The J segment lost 3 bases and the V segment lost 6 bases, leaving 4 bases of the junction unmatched. CDR3 sequence (DNA): TGTGCCAGCAGGTTTAGCGGGGGGGTCTACGAGCAGTACTTC. As protein: CASRFSGGVYEQYF.

The V gene is TRBV11-1, the J gene TRBJ2-7; TRBD2 aligns across 7 bases. Looked up from germline, CDR1 is SGHAT and CDR2 is FQDESV (reference sequence). V dropped 4 bases and J dropped 3; count of bases not matched to a gene: 9. This CDR3 comprises 15 residues. CDR3 DNA sequence: TGTGCCAGCAGCTCCACTAGCGTAGGCCTCTACGAGCAGTACTTC. Amino acid sequence: CASSSTSVGLYEQYF. The full variable domain, rest sourced from reference TRBV11-1 and TRBJ2-7, is EAEVAQSPRYKITEKSQAVAFWCDPISGHATLYWYRQILGQGPELLVQFQDESVVDDSQLPKDRFSAERLKGVDSTLKIQPAELGDSAMYLCASSSTSVGLYEQYFGPGTRLTVT.

In its sample, this clone was seen once. The chain is built from TRBV2 and TRBJ1-1, with unresolved D. The CDR3 has 14 amino acids. Germline V lookup: CDR1 SNHLY, CDR2 FYNNEI. V was clipped by 4 bases and J by 0 bases, with 9 bases between them. In nucleotides, the CDR3 is TGTGCCAGCAGTGGTACGACACTGAACACTGAAGCTTTCTTT. Protein sequence: CASSGTTLNTEAFF.

The chain links TRBV7-6 to TRBJ2-1; D possibly corresponds to TRBD2 (5 bases). The CDR3 runs to 16 residues. Per the germline V gene, CDR1 is SGHVS and CDR2 is FNYEAQ. Trimming took 4 bases from V and 6 from J, leaving 19 bases between them. CDR3 protein: CASSSTPETGSNEQFF. CDR3 DNA: TGTGCCAGCAGCTCGACACCTGAGACGGGAAGCAATGAGCAGTTCTTC.

The rearrangement uses TRBV19 and TRBJ2-1, with D tentatively TRBD2 (5 bases). Germline loops: CDR1 LNHDA, CDR2 SQIVND (reference sequence). V lost 5 bases, J lost 3 bases, and 8 bases lay in between. The CDR3 runs 13 residues. The CDR3: CASSLANYNEQFF. The CDR3 DNA follows: TGTGCCAGTAGTCTAGCCAACTACAATGAGCAGTTCTTC.

The V call is TRBV28, the J call TRBJ2-7; D ambiguous. In germline, CDR1 is MDHEN, CDR2 SYDVKM. The CDR3 is 12 amino acids. The V end was cut by 2 bases, the J end by 1 base, with 3 bases between. The CDR3 DNA reads TGTGCCAGCAGTTTACGTTCCTACGAGCAGTACTTC. Translation: CASSLRSYEQYF. Full variable domain (rest looked up from reference TRBV28 and TRBJ2-7): DVKVTQSSRYLVKRTGEKVFLECVQDMDHENMFWYRQDPGLGLRLIYFSYDVKMKEKGDIPEGYSVSREKKERFSLILESASTNQTSMYLCASSLRSYEQYFGPGTRLTVT.

This chain uses TRBV9 with TRBJ2-2; possible D gene TRBD1, 6 bases. Deletions cut 3 bases from V and 0 bases from J, with 12 bases between. CDR1 SGDLS and CDR2 YYNGEE come from the germline V gene. The CDR3 has 16 residues. The CDR3 DNA follows: TGTGCCAGCAGCGCACCGGACAGCCCGAACACCGGGGAGCTGTTTTTT. This encodes CASSAPDSPNTGELFF.

The rearrangement uses TRBV5-1 and TRBJ2-7; D tentatively reads TRBD1 or TRBD2 (5 bases each). Trimming took off 4 bases at V and 3 bases at J, with 11 bases between the two ends. The germline V gene encodes CDR1 SGHRS and CDR2 YFSETQ. CDR3 length: 13 amino acids. CDR3 sequence (DNA): TGCGCCAGCAGCAAGGGACGGAGCTACGAGCAGTACTTC. Amino acids: CASSKGRSYEQYF.

This rearrangement joins TRBV4-1 to TRBJ2-1; D is tentatively TRBD1 or TRBD2 (5 bases each). With 1 base removed from V and 1 base from J, the gap between germline ends came to 17 bases. The CDR3 consists of 18 residues. Germline lookup yields CDR1 MGHRA and CDR2 YSYEKL. The CDR3 region has the DNA TGCGCCAGCAGCCAAGGTTTGGGGGAGAAGGTTTCCTACAATGAGCAGTTCTTC. Amino acids: CASSQGLGEKVSYNEQFF.

The V call is TRBV7-3, the J call TRBJ2-2; 11 nucleotides line up with TRBD2. Germline trimming cut 4 bases from V and 4 bases from J; bases unmatched to any gene: 8. CDR3 size: 17 residues. Germline values: CDR1 SGHTA, CDR2 FQGTGA. The CDR3 DNA sequence: TGTGCCAGCAGCTCCGTAGCGGGAGGGCCGAGCACCGGGGAGCTGTTTTTT. Amino acid sequence: CASSSVAGGPSTGELFF.

The chain employs TRBV4-1 and TRBJ1-1; tentative D call: TRBD1 (6 bases). Germline CDR1 and CDR2: MGHRA and YSYEKL. Between the trimmed V and J ends, which lost 3 bases and 4 bases, there was a span of 15 bases. This CDR3 is built from 15 residues. The CDR3 nucleotides read TGCGCCAGCAGCCAGGAACAGGGATCATTCACTGAAGCTTTCTTT. Its translation: CASSQEQGSFTEAFF.

The chain links TRBV2 to TRBJ2-2; TRBD2 matches 7 bases. The CDR3 runs to 14 residues. Germline lookup yields CDR1 SNHLY and CDR2 FYNNEI. J was trimmed by 4 bases and V by 6 bases; bases with no gene match: 5. The CDR3 nucleotides are TGTGCCAGCAGGGGAGGGGTGGGCACCGGGGAGCTGTTTTTT. Its protein product is CASRGGVGTGELFF.

The rearrangement links TRBV6-6 to TRBJ2-3; D gene uncertain. Germline lookup yields CDR1 MNHNY and CDR2 SVGAGI (reference sequence). The V end was cut by 3 bases, the J end by 0 bases, with 7 bases between. CDR3 length equals 14 residues. CDR3 region: CASSYEGSTDTQYF. The CDR3 DNA sequence: TGTGCCAGCAGTTATGAAGGTAGCACAGATACGCAGTATTTT.

This clone occurred once. The V and J genes are TRBV18 and TRBJ1-1; D remains unclear. V was shortened by 3 bases and J by 2 bases, with 16 bases between the two germline ends. The CDR3 totals 16 residues. Germline V gene data show CDR1 as KGHSH and CDR2 as LQKENI. The CDR3: CASSPRDRTLNTEAFF. As DNA, the CDR3 is TGTGCCAGCTCACCGAGAGACCGAACCCTTAACACTGAAGCTTTCTTT.

DNA for the CDR3: TGTGCCACCAGCAAGGAGGTAGATTACAATGAGCAGTTCTTC. Its translation: CATSKEVDYNEQFF. The chain carries TRBV15 and TRBJ2-1; TRBD2 might be the D (5 bases). The ends were cut back, 4 bases at V and 4 bases at J, with 11 bases in the middle. This CDR3 is 14 amino acids long. Germline V lookup: CDR1 LNHNV, CDR2 YYDKDF (reference sequence).

V gene TRBV14 combines with J gene TRBJ2-1; no clear D. The CDR3 runs 14 residues. V was clipped by 1 base and J by 5 bases, with 9 bases between them. Germline V gene data show CDR1 as SGHDN and CDR2 as FVKESK. The CDR3 DNA reads as TGTGCCAGCAGCCAAGTCGGGCGTAACAATGAGCAGTTCTTC. Residues: CASSQVGRNNEQFF.

The chain uses TRBV15 and TRBJ1-5; tentatively, D is TRBD1 (5 bases). From germline, CDR1 is LNHNV and CDR2 YYDKDF (reference sequence). The V end was cut by 0 bases, the J end by 6 bases, with 12 bases between. This CDR3 spans 15 amino acids. CDR3 nucleotide sequence: TGTGCCACCAGCAGAGACGAAGGACATGGTCAGCCCCAGCATTTT. It translates to CATSRDEGHGQPQHF.

The sample holds one count of this clone. This chain connects TRBV27 to TRBJ2-7; D remains unclear. From germline, CDR1 is MNHEY and CDR2 SMNVEV (reference sequence). The CDR3 has 13 residues. V was clipped by 3 bases and J by 3 bases, with 9 bases between them. This chain's CDR3 is CASSFAQNYEQYF. The CDR3 region has the DNA TGTGCCAGCAGTTTTGCACAAAACTACGAGCAGTACTTC.

This sequence joins TRBV5-4 and TRBJ2-3; no clear D gene. Trimming pared 3 bases from V and 2 bases from J, leaving 4 bases between. The V gene's germline CDR1 is SGHNT and CDR2 YYREEE (reference sequence). This CDR3 spans 12 amino acids. The CDR3 DNA reads TGTGCCAGCAGCTCCTTCACAGATACGCAGTATTTT. This codes for CASSSFTDTQYF.